The clone carrying this TCR delta chain was seen repeatedly, ten times or more. Its antigen is still unknown. In the same sample, other DNA sequences code for this CDR3. The sample comes from a study of γδ T cells in repeated Plasmodium falciparum infection. Study-level background: Each infection was followed by sampling at 21 days, plus baseline and some pre-infection draws.

Study-level results: Vgamma9/Vdelta2+ T cells showed a stable polyclonal repertoire with shared TCRgamma sequences. The Malian cohort came from a small rural village of predominantly one ethnic group.

Flow sorting of PBMC yielded separate Vgamma9/Vdelta2+ and Vdelta2-negative gammadelta T cell populations for bulk repertoire analysis. CDR1 is TSWWSYY and CDR2 is QGS in the germline V gene. The CDR3 contains 23 residues. V trimming: 0 bases; J trimming: 1 base; junction bases outside the gene matches: 23. TCRdb reapplied CATT to the multiplex PCR reads. The data contain roughly 90,000 delta-chain clones, 0.9% to 1% of them seen just once; the ten biggest clones take up 9.5% to 10%. The material sequenced was gamma-delta T cells from blood. The chain carries TRDV1 and TRDJ2; 7 bases line up with TRDD3. This sequence was found in a pool of human donors (malaria-infected and uninfected, not separated). The CDR3 here is CALGELRAALLGTTASLTAQLFF. Written as DNA, the CDR3 is TGTGCTCTTGGGGAACTAAGGGCGGCGTTACTGGGGACCACCGCCAGTTTGACAGCACAACTCTTCTTT.